The clone carrying this T cell receptor (beta chain) was picked up a small number of times. The antigen remains undetermined. The sample originates from a study of vaccination and CD4 T cells after COVID-19. Whole-study context: Convalescent participants consisted of six males and four females, two being Hispanic.

Treatment defined: roughly ten-day PBMC culture with coronavirus spike peptide pools or control peptides (ViraFEST assay). Germline CDR1 reads SGHAT; CDR2 reads FQNNGV. There are 17 residues in the CDR3. The V end was cut by 1 base, the J end by 0 bases, with 12 bases between. CD4+ T cells that had been cultured provided DNA sequenced with the Oncomine TCR Beta short-read assay. TCRdb processed the PCR reads anew with MiXCR; each CDR3 protein has one entry. In the table there are about 2,000 distinct CDR3 sequences, about half of which are singletons. The study's findings and limits: Spike mono-reactivity was the property of 304 of 307 vaccine-specific clones in convalescent patients.

The input for sequencing was CD4+ T cells from blood, cultured in vitro, taken after SARS-CoV-2 vaccination. The rearrangement uses TRBV11-2 and TRBJ2-2; maybe TRBD2 (5 bases). The receptor's source is a human donor who had recovered from COVID-19. CDR3 coding DNA: TGTGCCAGCAGCTTAGGTGGTTGGGAGACGAACACCGGGGAGCTGTTTTTT. Protein product: CASSLGGWETNTGELFF.